Below, 5 T cell receptor beta chains from the same sample are listed, as sequenced in a study of blood T cells in healthy people across ages. The authors ran a second PCR of roughly 6 to 12 cycles using a sample-barcoded 5' primer and a J-beta primer mix. Using its own MiXCR run on the 5' RACE reads, TCRdb lists one record per CDR3 protein. The repertoire holds 500,000 to 550,000 distinct CDR3 sequences, approximately 25% seen once, with around 10% in the top ten. The sample was also linked to a second study, of T cells of mothers and their children.

Sequences were obtained from blood. The receptors here all came from a boy aged 5-17 years in good health.

This clonotype has only a few counts. The chain carries TRBV20-1 and TRBJ1-6; D possibly corresponds to TRBD1 (6 bases). V dropped 6 bases and J dropped 10 bases, with 16 bases sitting between them. The CDR3 runs to 13 residues. The V gene's germline CDR1 is DFQATT and CDR2 SNEGSKA (reference sequence). This CDR3 is CSANHRESSPLHF. In nucleotides, the CDR3 is TGCAGTGCAAATCACAGGGAATCCTCACCCCTCCACTTT.

This clonotype was counted many times. The chain has TRBV6-2 or TRBV6-3 and TRBJ2-1; maybe TRBD2 (7 bases). Germline V gene sequence: CDR1 MNHEY, CDR2 SVGEGT. This CDR3 contains 15 residues. V was trimmed by 6 bases and J by 3 bases, leaving 15 bases between them. CDR3 bases: TGTGCCAGCAGCTCGGGGGGCCTCGACTACAATGAGCAGTTCTTC. Its translation is CASSSGGLDYNEQFF.

This clonotype has a handful of counts. This chain links TRBV28 with TRBJ2-5, with 11 bases fitting TRBD2. The length of the CDR3 is 17 residues. Trimming took 7 bases from V and 4 from J; bases not matched to a gene: 14. The germline CDR1 and CDR2 sequences are MDHEN and SYDVKM. The CDR3 DNA is TGTGCCAGCATGTCGTCTAGCGGGGGGACGAAGAGAGAGACCCAGTACTTC. It codes for CASMSSSGGTKRETQYF.

This clonotype occurred a few times. The gene calls are TRBV7-8 and TRBJ2-5; 10 bases fit TRBD2. The DNA end is more similar to TRBJ2-7, so the J call may be wrong. The CDR3 is 17 amino acids. Germline lookup yields CDR1 SGHVS and CDR2 FQNEAQ. CDR3 sequence: CASSALLAGLPRDEQYF. CDR3 sequence (DNA): TGTGCCAGCAGCGCCCTACTAGCGGGATTACCGAGGGACGAGCAGTACTTC.

This clonotype was recorded once. This chain uses TRBV11-3 with TRBJ2-7; D remains ambiguous. Germline values: CDR1 SGHNT, CDR2 YENEEA. Trimming removed 8 bases at V and 3 bases at J, with 8 bases between. This CDR3 is 11 amino acids long. The CDR3 spells CASGLNYEQYV. In nucleotides, the CDR3 is TGTGCCAGCGGCCTAAACTACGAGCAGTACGTC.